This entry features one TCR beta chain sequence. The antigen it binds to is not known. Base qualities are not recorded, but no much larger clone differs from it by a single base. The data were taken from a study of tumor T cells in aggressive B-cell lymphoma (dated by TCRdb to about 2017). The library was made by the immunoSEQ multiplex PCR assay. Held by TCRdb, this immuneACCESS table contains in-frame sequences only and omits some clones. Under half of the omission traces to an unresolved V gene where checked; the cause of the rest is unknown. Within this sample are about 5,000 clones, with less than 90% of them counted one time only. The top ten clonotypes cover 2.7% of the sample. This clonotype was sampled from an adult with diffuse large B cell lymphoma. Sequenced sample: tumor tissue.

The CDR3 has the sequence CASSNRIAGYGADTQYF. Here is the DNA: TGTGCCAGCAGTAACCGTATAGCGGGTTATGGGGCAGATACGCAGTATTTT. The sequence is built from TRBV21-1 and TRBJ2-3; the table's D call TRBD2 went unverified against the DNA. TRBV21-1 has pseudogene status. The cysteine opens and the phenylalanine closes a CDR3 of 17 amino acids. Only the CDR3 region is kept as DNA, spanning 51 bases read in frame from base 1.